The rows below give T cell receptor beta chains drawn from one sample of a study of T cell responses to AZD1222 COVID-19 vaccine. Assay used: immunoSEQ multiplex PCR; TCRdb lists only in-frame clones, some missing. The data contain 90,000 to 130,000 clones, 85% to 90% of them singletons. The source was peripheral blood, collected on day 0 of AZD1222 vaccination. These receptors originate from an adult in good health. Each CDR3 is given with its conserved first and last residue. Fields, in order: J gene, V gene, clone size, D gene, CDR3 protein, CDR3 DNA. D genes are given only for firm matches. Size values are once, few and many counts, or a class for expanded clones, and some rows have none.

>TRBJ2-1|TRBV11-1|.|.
CASSLSFGSSYNEQFF
TGTGCCAGCAGCTTATCATTCGGGAGCTCCTACAATGAGCAGTTCTTC
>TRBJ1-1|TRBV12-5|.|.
CASGLVIGQSIEAFF
TGTGCTAGTGGTTTGGTAATTGGACAGAGTATTGAAGCTTTCTTT
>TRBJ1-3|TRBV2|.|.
CASSGGHPFSGNTIYF
TGTGCCAGCAGCGGGGGACATCCGTTCTCTGGAAACACCATATATTTT
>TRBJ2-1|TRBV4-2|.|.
CASSLQGYEQFF
TGTGCCAGCAGCCTACAGGGCTATGAGCAGTTCTTC
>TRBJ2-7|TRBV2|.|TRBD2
CASSDEIAGGPGEQYF
TGTGCCAGCAGTGACGAAATAGCGGGGGGGCCCGGCGAGCAGTACTTC
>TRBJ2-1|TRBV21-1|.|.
CASSTPRTSGGADNEQFF
TGTGCCAGCAGCACCCCGCGGACTAGCGGGGGAGCTGACAATGAGCAGTTCTTC
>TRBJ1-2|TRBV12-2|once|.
CASRLEEGGRADGYTF
TGTGCAAGTCGCTTAGAGGAGGGAGGACGAGCGGATGGCTACACCTTC
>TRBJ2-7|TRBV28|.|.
CASSLGGTRAYEQYF
TGTGCCAGCAGTTTAGGCGGTACCCGTGCCTACGAGCAGTACTTC
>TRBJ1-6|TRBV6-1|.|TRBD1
CASSEAGQTNSPLHF
TGTGCCAGCAGTGAAGCGGGACAGACTAATTCACCCCTCCACTTT
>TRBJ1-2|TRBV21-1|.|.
CASSKDWTGVDWGYTF
TGTGCCAGCAGCAAAGACTGGACCGGGGTTGATTGGGGCTACACCTTC
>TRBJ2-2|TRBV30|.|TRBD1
CAWSPHRGIGELFF
TGTGCCTGGAGCCCTCACAGGGGGATCGGGGAGCTGTTTTTT
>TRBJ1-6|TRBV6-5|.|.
CARQAGNSPLHF
TGTGCCAGGCAGGCAGGGAATTCACCCCTCCACTTT
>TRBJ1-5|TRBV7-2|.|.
CASSPQTDGNQPQHF
TGTGCCAGCAGCCCCCAAACAGATGGCAATCAGCCCCAGCATTTT
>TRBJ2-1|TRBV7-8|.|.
CASSALEGFGFNSFF
TGTGCCAGCAGCGCATTAGAGGGCTTCGGGTTTAATAGCTTCTTC
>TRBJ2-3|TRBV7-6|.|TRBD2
CASSSSGGGDTQYF
TGTGCCAGCAGCAGTAGCGGGGGCGGAGATACGCAGTATTTT
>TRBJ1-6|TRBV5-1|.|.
CASSLGDWGNPGSPLHF
TGCGCCAGCAGCTTGGGAGATTGGGGGAATCCGGGCTCACCCCTCCACTTT
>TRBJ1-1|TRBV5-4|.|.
CASSVTAATEAFF
TGTGCCAGCAGCGTGACAGCCGCCACTGAAGCTTTCTTT
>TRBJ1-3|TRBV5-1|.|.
CASSDTGTGNTIYF
TGCGCCAGCAGCGATACAGGGACAGGAAACACCATATATTTT
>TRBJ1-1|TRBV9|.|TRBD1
CASSRVPGGGGAFF
TGTGCCAGCAGCCGAGTACCAGGGGGCGGCGGAGCTTTCTTT
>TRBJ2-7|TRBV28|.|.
CASLQGIGQYF
TGTGCCAGCCTGCAGGGTATCGGGCAGTACTTC
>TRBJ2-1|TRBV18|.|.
CASSPPGYNEQFF
TGTGCCAGCTCACCACCGGGGTACAATGAGCAGTTCTTC
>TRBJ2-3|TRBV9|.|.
CASTSGLGEKETQYF
TGTGCCAGCACCTCCGGTTTGGGGGAAAAAGAGACGCAGTATTTT
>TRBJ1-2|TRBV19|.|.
CASSISETEYYGYTF
TGTGCCAGTAGTATATCCGAGACTGAGTACTATGGCTACACCTTC
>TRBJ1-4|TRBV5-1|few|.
CASSFMPTNEKLFF
TGCGCCAGCAGCTTCATGCCAACTAATGAAAAACTGTTTTTT
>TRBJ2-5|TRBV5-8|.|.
CASSLNSALQETQYF
TGTGCCAGCAGCTTGAATAGCGCCTTACAAGAGACCCAGTACTTC
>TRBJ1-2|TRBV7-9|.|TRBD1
CASSLVGQEASGYTF
TGTGCCAGCAGCTTAGTCGGACAGGAGGCGTCGGGCTACACCTTC
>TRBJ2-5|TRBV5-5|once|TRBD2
CASSQGTGGGHQETQYF
TGTGCCAGCAGCCAGGGGACTGGCGGGGGGCACCAAGAGACCCAGTACTTC
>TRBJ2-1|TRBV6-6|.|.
CASSGALLRDEQFF
TGTGCCAGCAGTGGGGCGCTCCTAAGGGATGAGCAGTTCTTC
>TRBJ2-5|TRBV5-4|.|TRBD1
CASSTRTGGETQYF
TGTGCCAGCAGCACTCGCACAGGGGGAGAGACCCAGTACTTC
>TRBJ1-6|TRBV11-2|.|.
CASTLLGSNSYNSPLHF
TGTGCCAGCACACTCCTCGGCTCTAACTCCTATAATTCACCCCTCCACTTT
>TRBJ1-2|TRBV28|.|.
CASSPENGQRGYTF
TGTGCCAGCAGTCCCGAGAACGGACAGAGGGGCTACACCTTC
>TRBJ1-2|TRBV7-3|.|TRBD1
CASTHRDRGLGSYGYTF
TGTGCCAGCACCCATCGGGACAGGGGCCTCGGCTCCTATGGCTACACCTTC
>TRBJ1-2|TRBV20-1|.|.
CSAWAQGGYTF
TGCAGTGCCTGGGCGCAAGGGGGCTACACCTTC
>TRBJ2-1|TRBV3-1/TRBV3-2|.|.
CASSQGAGLANEQFF
TGTGCCAGCAGCCAAGGGGCGGGTCTGGCCAATGAGCAGTTCTTC
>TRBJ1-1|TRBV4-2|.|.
CASSLGSGGASNTEAFF
TGTGCCAGCAGCCTTGGTTCTGGGGGCGCCTCGAACACTGAAGCTTTCTTT
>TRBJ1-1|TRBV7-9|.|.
CASSPTALNTEAFF
TGTGCCAGCAGCCCCACAGCCTTGAACACTGAAGCTTTCTTT
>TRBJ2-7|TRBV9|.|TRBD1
CASSEGDRGSYEQYF
TGTGCCAGCAGCGAGGGGGACAGAGGATCCTACGAGCAGTACTTC
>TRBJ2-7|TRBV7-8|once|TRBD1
CASSLGQGTGYEQYF
TGTGCCAGCAGCTTAGGACAGGGGACCGGCTACGAGCAGTACTTC
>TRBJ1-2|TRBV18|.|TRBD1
CASSPTGTGGEGYTF
TGTGCCAGCTCACCGACCGGGACAGGGGGCGAAGGCTACACCTTC
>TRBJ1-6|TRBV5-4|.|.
CASSLGQGFAPLHF
TGTGCCAGCAGCTTGGGGCAGGGGTTTGCACCCCTCCACTTT
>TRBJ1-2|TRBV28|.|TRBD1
CASSGVGGAEANYGYTF
TGTGCCAGCAGCGGAGTAGGGGGCGCCGAAGCTAACTATGGCTACACCTTC
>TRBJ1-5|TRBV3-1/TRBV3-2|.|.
CASSHLRGGGQPQHF
TGTGCCAGCAGCCACCTACGGGGAGGCGGTCAGCCCCAGCATTTT
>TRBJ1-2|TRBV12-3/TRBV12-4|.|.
CASSGEGYTF
TGTGCCAGCAGCGGGGAGGGCTACACCTTC
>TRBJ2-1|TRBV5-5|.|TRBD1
CASSDRTGFNEQFF
TGTGCCAGCAGCGACCGGACAGGGTTCAATGAGCAGTTCTTC
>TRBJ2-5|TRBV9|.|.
CASSAGRGETQYF
TGTGCCAGCAGCGCCGGACGGGGAGAGACCCAGTACTTC
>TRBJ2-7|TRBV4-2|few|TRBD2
CASSQDFFGGGIYEQYF
TGTGCCAGCAGCCAAGACTTTTTCGGCGGGGGGATCTACGAGCAGTACTTC
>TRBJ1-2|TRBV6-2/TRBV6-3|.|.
CASSYPHPYGYTF
TGTGCCAGCAGTTATCCACACCCCTATGGCTACACCTTC
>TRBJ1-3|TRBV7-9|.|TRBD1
CASSPGQGRSGNTIYF
TGTGCCAGCAGCCCCGGACAGGGGCGCTCTGGAAACACCATATATTTT
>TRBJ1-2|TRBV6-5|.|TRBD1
CASRRQGLGGYTF
TGTGCCAGCAGAAGACAGGGCCTCGGAGGCTACACCTTC
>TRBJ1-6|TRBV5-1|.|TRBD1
CASREGQWGLYSPLHF
TGCGCCAGCAGGGAGGGACAGTGGGGCCTATACTCACCCCTCCACTTT